The clone carrying this T cell receptor beta chain was observed at least ten times. Antigen unknown. This sample was included in a study of T cells after yellow fever vaccination. Whole-study context: SMART-Seq v4 Ultra Low Input handled preparation of low-cell-number fractions.

TCRdb analysed the 5' RACE reads with MiXCR anew, one entry per CDR3 protein. The sample contains 300,000 to 400,000 distinct CDR3 sequences, 8.7% of which appear only once. Whole-study results and caveats: A small proportion of clonotypes was detected in both the CD4 and CD8 compartments.

V gave up 4 bases and J gave up 5 bases, with 23 bases separating them. The CDR3 extends over 16 amino acids. Germline assignment: CDR1 SQVTM and CDR2 ANQGSEA. This receptor was obtained from a man aged 18 to 29 who received the YFV17D yellow fever vaccine. V usage is TRBV29-1 and J usage is TRBJ2-5; D is perhaps TRBD1 or TRBD2 (5 bases each). The starting material was PBMCs, obtained on the day of the first yellow fever vaccination. This CDR3 is CSVAQNLPGTSETQYF. The DNA of the CDR3 is TGCAGCGTTGCGCAGAACCTCCCGGGGACGTCGGAGACCCAGTACTTC.